The T cell receptor (beta chain) described here comes from a study of T cells in women clearing cervical HPV infection. The CDR3 covers 13 residues. Germline-derived CDR1 and CDR2 are SGHTA and FQGNSA. Trimming cost V 3 bases and J 5 bases; bases outside gene matches: 3. TCRdb's copy holds only in-frame clones and misses some; the assay was immunoSEQ multiplex PCR. The sample table includes roughly 42,000 clones. Regarding this clone: The CDR3 end is not reached by the read, which stops 3 residues before it; the germline J gene fills it in.

Sequenced sample: blood buffy coat. The chain uses TRBV7-2 and TRBJ2-5, with TRBD2 identical over 7 bases. The sequence was collected from a woman between 18 and 70 years old with a cervical HPV16 infection that either progressed to CIN3+ or cleared (not recorded which). The CDR3 spells CASSLQLAETQYF. The DNA read from the CDR3 is TGTGCCAGCAGCTTGCAACTAGCGGAGACC.